These T cell receptor beta chains were read from a single sample in a study of radiation and T cells in renal cell carcinoma. TCRdb keeps only in-frame clones here, not all; method: immunoSEQ multiplex PCR. The top ten clones hold about an eighth of a sample with roughly 20,000 clones, approximately 62% of them seen once. Sequenced material: tumor tissue, taken from a patient whose treatment included radiotherapy and nephrectomy. The origin of the receptors is a woman aged 70 to 79 with renal cell carcinoma. Each CDR3 is given with its conserved first and last residue. A D gene is named only where the DNA matches it firmly. Size is stated for part of the rows, as once, few or many counts, or as a class when the clone is expanded.

v_gene: TRBV6-5; d_gene: TRBD2; j_gene: TRBJ2-1; abundance: once; CDR3aa: CASSSSGDPYNEQFF; CDR3nt: TGTGCCAGCAGTTCGAGCGGGGACCCCTACAATGAGCAGTTCTTC
v_gene: TRBV5-1; d_gene: TRBD1; j_gene: TRBJ1-1; abundance: few; CDR3aa: CASSRGQQNTEAFF; CDR3nt: TGCGCCAGCAGCAGGGGACAGCAGAACACTGAAGCTTTCTTT
v_gene: TRBV5-1; d_gene: TRBD1; j_gene: TRBJ2-2; abundance: -; CDR3aa: CASSSGTGPTGELFF; CDR3nt: TGCGCCAGCAGCTCCGGGACAGGGCCCACCGGGGAGCTGTTTTTT
v_gene: TRBV25-1; d_gene: -; j_gene: TRBJ2-7; abundance: -; CDR3aa: CASSESGGPSSYEQYF; CDR3nt: TGTGCCAGCAGTGAATCAGGCGGGCCCTCCTCCTACGAGCAGTACTTC
v_gene: TRBV4-1; d_gene: TRBD2; j_gene: TRBJ2-5; abundance: -; CDR3aa: CASSQAGLAGYQETQYF; CDR3nt: TGCGCCAGCAGCCAAGCTGGGTTAGCGGGTTATCAAGAGACCCAGTACTTC
v_gene: TRBV29-1; d_gene: -; j_gene: TRBJ2-3; abundance: -; CDR3aa: CSVVVGGSTDTQYF; CDR3nt: TGCAGCGTTGTAGTGGGGGGTAGCACAGATACGCAGTATTTT
v_gene: TRBV5-4; d_gene: -; j_gene: TRBJ2-6; abundance: once; CDR3aa: CASSRDGSSSGANVLTF; CDR3nt: TGTGCCAGCAGTCGAGATGGGTCCTCCTCTGGGGCCAACGTCCTGACTTTC
v_gene: TRBV11-2; d_gene: -; j_gene: TRBJ1-2; abundance: -; CDR3aa: CASSSRVQDYGYTF; CDR3nt: TGTGCCAGCAGCTCGAGAGTGCAAGACTATGGCTACACCTTC
v_gene: TRBV4-1; d_gene: -; j_gene: TRBJ1-2; abundance: medium-sized; CDR3aa: CASSQGGGYTF; CDR3nt: TGCGCCAGCAGCCAAGGGGGGGGCTACACCTTC
v_gene: TRBV9; d_gene: -; j_gene: TRBJ1-1; abundance: -; CDR3aa: CASSPSPGMNTEAFF; CDR3nt: TGTGCCAGCAGCCCGAGCCCAGGGATGAACACTGAAGCTTTCTTT
v_gene: TRBV21-1; d_gene: -; j_gene: TRBJ2-5; abundance: -; CDR3aa: CASSKTSRKETQYF; CDR3nt: TGTGCCAGCAGCAAAACATCGCGAAAAGAGACCCAGTACTTC
v_gene: TRBV30; d_gene: -; j_gene: TRBJ2-7; abundance: -; CDR3aa: CAWSTLVREHYEQYF; CDR3nt: TGTGCCTGGAGTACCCTCGTACGAGAACACTACGAGCAGTACTTC
v_gene: TRBV29-1; d_gene: -; j_gene: TRBJ1-1; abundance: -; CDR3aa: CSVSRTALGTEAFF; CDR3nt: TGCAGCGTTTCCCGGACGGCACTGGGGACTGAAGCTTTCTTT
v_gene: TRBV6-1; d_gene: TRBD1; j_gene: TRBJ1-2; abundance: -; CDR3aa: CASSEAPGGYGYTF; CDR3nt: TGTGCCAGCAGTGAAGCTCCAGGGGGCTATGGCTACACCTTC
v_gene: TRBV21-1; d_gene: -; j_gene: TRBJ2-3; abundance: -; CDR3aa: CASHKLAGALTGYTQYF; CDR3nt: TGTGCCAGCCATAAACTAGCGGGGGCCCTGACAGGATATACGCAGTATTTT
v_gene: TRBV7-9; d_gene: -; j_gene: TRBJ1-1; abundance: few; CDR3aa: CASSLSIDTEAFF; CDR3nt: TGTGCCAGCAGCTTGAGCATCGACACTGAAGCTTTCTTT
v_gene: TRBV7-9; d_gene: -; j_gene: TRBJ1-4; abundance: -; CDR3aa: CASSLEQNNEKLFF; CDR3nt: TGTGCCAGCAGCTTGGAACAGAATAATGAAAAACTGTTTTTT
v_gene: TRBV27; d_gene: -; j_gene: TRBJ1-5; abundance: -; CDR3aa: CASSTTHSDRFRDSNQPQHF; CDR3nt: TGTGCCAGCAGTACCACCCACTCCGACAGGTTCAGAGATAGCAATCAGCCCCAGCATTTT
v_gene: TRBV28; d_gene: -; j_gene: TRBJ1-1; abundance: -; CDR3aa: CASSFRGRITEAFF; CDR3nt: TGTGCCAGCAGTTTCCGGGGGCGCATAACTGAAGCTTTCTTT
v_gene: TRBV7-8; d_gene: -; j_gene: TRBJ2-3; abundance: -; CDR3aa: CASSLGLNTQYF; CDR3nt: TGTGCCAGCAGCTTAGGATTAAATACGCAGTATTTT
v_gene: TRBV7-3; d_gene: TRBD1; j_gene: TRBJ1-1; abundance: -; CDR3aa: CASSLSEGARTEAFF; CDR3nt: TGTGCCAGCAGCTTAAGTGAGGGGGCGCGGACTGAAGCTTTCTTT
v_gene: TRBV13; d_gene: TRBD1; j_gene: TRBJ2-7; abundance: -; CDR3aa: CASSPPPNRGLQYEQYF; CDR3nt: TGTGCCAGCAGCCCCCCCCCAAACAGGGGGCTTCAATACGAGCAGTACTTC
v_gene: TRBV2; d_gene: -; j_gene: TRBJ1-5; abundance: -; CDR3aa: CASRKGVSNQPQHF; CDR3nt: TGTGCCAGCAGGAAGGGGGTTAGCAATCAGCCCCAGCATTTT
v_gene: TRBV27; d_gene: -; j_gene: TRBJ1-1; abundance: few; CDR3aa: CASSITVNTEAFF; CDR3nt: TGTGCCAGCAGCATCACGGTGAACACTGAAGCTTTCTTT
v_gene: TRBV9; d_gene: TRBD1; j_gene: TRBJ1-2; abundance: -; CDR3aa: CASSATGTAGGLYGYTF; CDR3nt: TGTGCCAGCAGCGCGACCGGGACAGCCGGCGGTCTCTATGGCTACACCTTC
v_gene: TRBV29-1; d_gene: -; j_gene: TRBJ2-7; abundance: -; CDR3aa: CSVRVETTAYEQYF; CDR3nt: TGCAGCGTTCGGGTTGAAACAACCGCCTACGAGCAGTACTTC
v_gene: TRBV19; d_gene: TRBD2; j_gene: TRBJ2-3; abundance: -; CDR3aa: CASSMGGLAGRNTDTQYF; CDR3nt: TGTGCCAGTAGTATGGGTGGACTAGCGGGGAGAAACACAGATACGCAGTATTTT
v_gene: TRBV7-9; d_gene: -; j_gene: TRBJ2-1; abundance: -; CDR3aa: CASSLAASSASYNEQFF; CDR3nt: TGTGCCAGCAGCTTAGCGGCGTCTAGCGCGTCCTACAATGAGCAGTTCTTC
v_gene: TRBV7-8; d_gene: TRBD1; j_gene: TRBJ2-7; abundance: -; CDR3aa: CASSSDRASYEQYF; CDR3nt: TGTGCCAGCAGCTCCGACAGGGCCTCCTACGAGCAGTACTTC
v_gene: TRBV28; d_gene: -; j_gene: TRBJ1-6; abundance: few; CDR3aa: CASSLDVPMTNSPLHF; CDR3nt: TGTGCCAGCAGTTTAGATGTGCCGATGACCAATTCACCCCTCCACTTT
v_gene: TRBV11-2; d_gene: -; j_gene: TRBJ2-3; abundance: medium-sized; CDR3aa: CASSPSKGASTDTQYF; CDR3nt: TGTGCCAGCAGCCCCTCGAAAGGGGCCAGCACAGATACGCAGTATTTT
v_gene: TRBV23-1; d_gene: -; j_gene: TRBJ2-7; abundance: -; CDR3aa: CASSQPSLTAYEQYF; CDR3nt: TGCGCCAGCAGTCAGCCAAGCCTTACTGCCTACGAGCAGTACTTC
v_gene: TRBV4-2; d_gene: -; j_gene: TRBJ2-2; abundance: -; CDR3aa: CASSQHFRQNTGELFF; CDR3nt: TGTGCCAGCAGCCAACATTTTAGACAGAACACCGGGGAGCTGTTTTTT
v_gene: TRBV9; d_gene: -; j_gene: TRBJ1-1; abundance: -; CDR3aa: CASSADGGLNTEAFF; CDR3nt: TGTGCCAGCAGCGCCGACGGAGGGTTGAACACTGAAGCTTTCTTT
v_gene: TRBV9; d_gene: -; j_gene: TRBJ2-3; abundance: few; CDR3aa: CASSAQGSWATDTQYF; CDR3nt: TGTGCCAGCAGCGCACAGGGTTCGTGGGCCACAGATACGCAGTATTTT
v_gene: TRBV28; d_gene: TRBD1; j_gene: TRBJ1-2; abundance: -; CDR3aa: CASSPWGTGYDYGYTF; CDR3nt: TGTGCCAGCAGTCCTTGGGGGACAGGGTACGACTATGGCTACACCTTC
v_gene: TRBV11-1; d_gene: TRBD1; j_gene: TRBJ1-1; abundance: -; CDR3aa: CASSSPGTGGAGSEAFF; CDR3nt: TGTGCCAGCAGCAGTCCCGGGACAGGGGGCGCTGGCTCTGAAGCTTTCTTT
v_gene: TRBV29-1; d_gene: TRBD2; j_gene: TRBJ2-3; abundance: -; CDR3aa: CSIRLAGSTDTQYF; CDR3nt: TGCAGCATTCGACTAGCGGGGAGCACAGATACGCAGTATTTT
v_gene: TRBV4-1; d_gene: -; j_gene: TRBJ2-3; abundance: -; CDR3aa: CASSQDRGYTQYF; CDR3nt: TGCGCCAGCAGCCAAGACAGGGGCTATACGCAGTATTTT
v_gene: TRBV14; d_gene: TRBD1; j_gene: TRBJ1-1; abundance: once; CDR3aa: CASSLLRGRETEAFF; CDR3nt: TGTGCCAGCAGCCTACTCAGGGGGCGGGAAACTGAAGCTTTCTTT
v_gene: TRBV27; d_gene: -; j_gene: TRBJ2-7; abundance: -; CDR3aa: CASSRAASTGSYEQYF; CDR3nt: TGTGCCAGCAGTAGGGCGGCCTCCACTGGATCCTACGAGCAGTACTTC
v_gene: TRBV29-1; d_gene: -; j_gene: TRBJ1-1; abundance: -; CDR3aa: CSVSPGTEAFF; CDR3nt: TGCAGCGTTTCCCCGGGGACTGAAGCTTTCTTT
v_gene: TRBV5-6; d_gene: -; j_gene: TRBJ1-6; abundance: -; CDR3aa: CASSRTDSPLHF; CDR3nt: TGTGCCAGCAGCAGGACAGATTCACCCCTCCACTTT
v_gene: TRBV18; d_gene: TRBD1; j_gene: TRBJ1-2; abundance: -; CDR3aa: CASSPPRDRAINYGYTF; CDR3nt: TGTGCCAGCTCACCACCGAGAGACAGGGCTATCAACTATGGCTACACCTTC
v_gene: TRBV10-3; d_gene: TRBD2; j_gene: TRBJ2-3; abundance: -; CDR3aa: CAISTGTRQFTDTQYF; CDR3nt: TGTGCCATCAGTACCGGGACTAGACAATTCACAGATACGCAGTATTTT
v_gene: TRBV10-3; d_gene: -; j_gene: TRBJ1-6; abundance: few; CDR3aa: CAISESGRRNSPLHF; CDR3nt: TGTGCCATCAGTGAGTCCGGACGGAGGAATTCACCCCTCCACTTT
v_gene: TRBV2; d_gene: -; j_gene: TRBJ1-1; abundance: -; CDR3aa: CASSEALQGIEAFF; CDR3nt: TGTGCCAGCAGTGAAGCGCTACAGGGAATTGAAGCTTTCTTT
v_gene: TRBV7-8; d_gene: TRBD2; j_gene: TRBJ2-3; abundance: few; CDR3aa: CASSPRRGAGFTDTQYF; CDR3nt: TGTGCCAGCAGCCCCCGCCGGGGAGCGGGGTTCACAGATACGCAGTATTTT
v_gene: TRBV7-2; d_gene: -; j_gene: TRBJ2-7; abundance: -; CDR3aa: CASSSTSLNEQYF; CDR3nt: TGTGCCAGCAGCTCGACTAGTCTCAACGAGCAGTACTTC
v_gene: TRBV18; d_gene: -; j_gene: TRBJ1-2; abundance: once; CDR3aa: CASSPPTGTGDPALYGYTF; CDR3nt: TGTGCCAGCTCACCACCGACAGGAACTGGGGACCCGGCGCTCTATGGCTACACCTTC
v_gene: TRBV4-1; d_gene: TRBD2; j_gene: TRBJ2-1; abundance: -; CDR3aa: CASSQDVVGLAGFKAYNEQFF; CDR3nt: TGCGCCAGCAGCCAAGACGTCGTGGGACTAGCGGGGTTTAAAGCCTACAATGAGCAGTTCTTC
v_gene: TRBV7-9; d_gene: -; j_gene: TRBJ1-6; abundance: -; CDR3aa: CASSPPPSRGLGSPLHF; CDR3nt: TGTGCCAGCAGCCCCCCCCCGAGCAGGGGACTTGGTTCACCCCTCCACTTT
v_gene: TRBV2; d_gene: -; j_gene: TRBJ1-2; abundance: -; CDR3aa: CASSETPGSNYGYTF; CDR3nt: TGTGCCAGCAGTGAAACCCCAGGGAGCAACTATGGCTACACCTTC
v_gene: TRBV6-1; d_gene: TRBD2; j_gene: TRBJ2-7; abundance: -; CDR3aa: CASSEQQRGNAYEQYF; CDR3nt: TGTGCCAGCAGTGAGCAGCAGCGGGGGAACGCCTACGAGCAGTACTTC
v_gene: TRBV2; d_gene: -; j_gene: TRBJ2-5; abundance: once; CDR3aa: CASSGSRAETQYF; CDR3nt: TGTGCCAGCAGTGGATCCAGGGCAGAGACCCAGTACTTC
v_gene: TRBV7-6; d_gene: TRBD2; j_gene: TRBJ2-5; abundance: few; CDR3aa: CASSPGGGGPGETQYF; CDR3nt: TGTGCCAGCAGCCCTGGAGGCGGGGGGCCGGGAGAGACCCAGTACTTC
v_gene: TRBV19; d_gene: -; j_gene: TRBJ2-6; abundance: -; CDR3aa: CASKKDFGDGANVLTF; CDR3nt: TGTGCCAGTAAGAAGGACTTCGGGGATGGGGCCAACGTCCTGACTTTC
v_gene: TRBV27; d_gene: TRBD1; j_gene: TRBJ1-2; abundance: -; CDR3aa: CASRWTGEANYGYTF; CDR3nt: TGTGCCAGCAGGTGGACAGGGGAAGCTAACTATGGCTACACCTTC
v_gene: TRBV19; d_gene: -; j_gene: TRBJ1-1; abundance: few; CDR3aa: CASSRGFEAFF; CDR3nt: TGTGCCAGTAGCCGGGGATTCGAAGCTTTCTTT
v_gene: TRBV7-2; d_gene: TRBD1; j_gene: TRBJ1-2; abundance: few; CDR3aa: CASSSVGTVGGYTF; CDR3nt: TGTGCCAGCAGCTCAGTGGGGACAGTGGGTGGCTACACCTTC